These 18 T cell receptor beta chains came from one sample sequenced in a study of cytomegalovirus exposure and HLA in healthy donors. 60 Vbeta and 13 Jbeta primers were used in PCR. Only in-frame clones appear in the TCRdb table, and some are missing; sequencing was by immunoSEQ multiplex PCR. The sample has 220,000 or so clones, approximately 80% seen once; the top ten hold 3.5% to 4%. Material: PBMCs. These receptors all come from a male donor in good health and CMV-seronegative.

The chain joins TRBV14 to TRBJ1-1; 7 bases fit TRBD1. Trimming took 4 bases from V and 8 from J; bases not matched to a gene: 7. The CDR3 sequence is 13 residues long. CDR1 SGHDN and CDR2 FVKESK come from the germline V gene. CDR3 bases: TGTGCCAGCAGCCCCAGGGGGGTTCCCGAAGCTTTCTTT. This gives the protein CASSPRGVPEAFF. The full variable domain, its missing parts supplied by reference TRBV14 and TRBJ1-1, is EAGVTQFPSHSVIEKGQTVTLRCDPISGHDNLYWYRRVMGKEIKFLLHFVKESKQDESGMPNNRFLAERTGGTYSTLKVQPAELEDSGVYFCASSPRGVPEAFFGQGTRLTVV.

This clone appeared once. The gene calls are TRBV11-1 and TRBJ2-3; TRBD2 matches at 11 bases. The V and J ends lost 4 bases and 6 bases, in that order; junction bases with no gene match: 9. The CDR3 is made up of 16 amino acids. Per germline, CDR1 SGHAT and CDR2 FQDESV (reference sequence). For the CDR3, the DNA is TGTGCCAGCAGCTCTTGGGAGCTAGCGGGAGGTGATACGCAGTATTTT. It yields the protein CASSSWELAGGDTQYF.

The rearrangement links TRBV5-6 to TRBJ2-2, with a weak D call TRBD2 (5 bases). Trimming removed 1 base at V and 7 bases at J, with 14 bases between. The CDR3 loop spans 15 amino acids. The germline V gene encodes CDR1 SGHDT and CDR2 YYEEEE. The CDR3, as DNA: TGTGCCAGCAGCTTGTTTGCACTAGTAGGCGGGGAGCTGTTTTTT. This sequence encodes CASSLFALVGGELFF.

Written as DNA, the CDR3 is TGTGCCAGCCGTCCGGACACCCGGCAGCCCCAGCATTTT. It encodes CASRPDTRQPQHF. V and J are TRBV6-5 and TRBJ1-5, with TRBD1 as a possible D gene (5 bases). Germline CDR1 MNHEY, CDR2 SVGAGI. CDR3 length: 13 residues. With 8 bases removed from V and 7 bases from J, the gap between germline ends came to 15 bases.

This clone was observed a few times. One junction end disagrees with the germline gene, perhaps due to a read error. V is TRBV10-2 and J is TRBJ2-5; possibly TRBD1 for D (5 bases). This CDR3 is built from 13 residues. Germline CDR1 is WSHSY and CDR2 is SAAADI. The chain's CDR3 is CASCDSAQETQYF. For the CDR3, the DNA is TGCGCCAGCTGTGACAGCGCCCAAGAGACCCAGTACTTC.

This rearrangement joins TRBV4-2 to TRBJ1-2; D remains unclear. Germline CDR1 is LGHNA and CDR2 is YNFKEQ. This CDR3 region has 14 residues. Trimming took 4 bases from V and 2 from J, leaving 11 bases between them. The CDR3 reads CASSLSRGNYGYTF. The CDR3 nucleotides read TGTGCCAGCAGCCTCTCCCGAGGAAACTATGGCTACACCTTC.

This clone has just a few counts. The V gene is TRBV5-1, the J gene TRBJ2-7; 9 bases map to TRBD2. The CDR3 is 15 amino acids. V dropped 1 base and J dropped 5; count of bases not matched to a gene: 7. CDR1 is SGHRS, CDR2 YFSETQ, per germline. In nucleotides, the CDR3 is TGCGCCAGCAGCTTGAGGCTAGCGGGACGCAACGAGCAGTACTTC. It translates to CASSLRLAGRNEQYF.

The V gene is TRBV7-6, the J gene TRBJ2-3, with 9 bases identical to TRBD2. The CDR3 spans 16 residues. V shed 1 base and J 4 bases; nucleotides not matched to a gene: 6. Germline values: CDR1 SGHVS, CDR2 FNYEAQ. The CDR3 is CASSLVSSGRSDTQYF. As DNA, the CDR3 is TGTGCCAGCAGCTTAGTATCGAGCGGGAGGTCAGATACGCAGTATTTT.

This rearrangement joins TRBV27 to TRBJ2-3, with no clear D. CDR3 length: 13 residues. Germline V gene lookup returns CDR1 MNHEY and CDR2 SMNVEV (reference sequence). The germline V and J ends were trimmed by 3 bases and 4 bases, with 8 bases remaining between them. The CDR3 protein is CASSFLESDTQYF. Written as DNA, the CDR3 is TGTGCCAGCAGTTTCCTGGAGTCAGATACGCAGTATTTT.

The V call is TRBV6-6, the J call TRBJ1-4, with 10 nucleotides matching TRBD1. CDR3 length equals 14 residues. In germline, CDR1 is MNHNY, CDR2 SVGAGI (reference sequence). The V and J ends lost 5 bases and 5 bases, in that order; junction bases with no gene match: 2. CDR3 sequence reads: CASSPGQGNEKLFF. CDR3 DNA: TGTGCCAGCAGTCCGGGACAGGGGAATGAAAAACTGTTTTTT.

The rearrangement joins TRBV29-1 to TRBJ2-7; no firm D call. V was trimmed by 4 bases and J by 1 base, leaving 8 bases between them. The length of the CDR3 is 12 residues. The germline V gene has CDR1 SQVTM and CDR2 ANQGSEA. The CDR3 here is CSVVQASYEQYF. The CDR3 DNA follows: TGCAGCGTTGTCCAGGCTTCCTACGAGCAGTACTTC.

The V gene is TRBV5-1, the J gene TRBJ1-1; TRBD1 matches 10 bases. CDR1 is SGHRS and CDR2 is YFSETQ in the germline V gene. Trimming cost V 5 bases and J 7 bases; bases outside gene matches: 8. The CDR3 has 14 residues. Written as DNA, the CDR3 is TGCGCCAGCAGGCGGGGGGGACAGGGGATTGAAGCTTTCTTT. As protein: CASRRGGQGIEAFF.

The chain combines TRBV18 with TRBJ1-1, with a weak D call TRBD1 (5 bases). CDR1 KGHSH and CDR2 LQKENI come from the germline V gene. This CDR3 spans 13 amino acids. V lost 3 bases, J lost 4 bases, and 9 bases lay in between. The DNA for the CDR3 is TGTGCCAGCTCACCGGGGCGGAGCACTGAAGCTTTCTTT. The encoded protein is CASSPGRSTEAFF.

The V call is TRBV10-1, the J call TRBJ1-5; D is ambiguous. The V end lost 3 bases, the J end lost 5 bases, and 8 bases lay between the germline ends. Germline assignment: CDR1 WNHNN and CDR2 SYGVQD (reference sequence). The CDR3 loop spans 13 amino acids. The CDR3 loop reads CASSDGVDQPQHF. The CDR3 DNA reads TGCGCCAGCAGTGACGGTGTGGATCAGCCCCAGCATTTT.

J is TRBJ2-2 and V is TRBV6-4, with D maybe TRBD2 (6 bases). Germline V gives CDR1 MRHNA, CDR2 SNTAGT. This CDR3 spans 14 amino acids. V lost 6 bases, J lost 3 bases, and 11 bases lay in between. CDR3 residues: CASSTDYYTGELFF. CDR3 sequence (DNA): TGTGCCAGCAGCACGGACTATTACACCGGGGAGCTGTTTTTT.

The chain is built from TRBV5-6 and TRBJ2-1, with D perhaps TRBD2 (5 bases). This CDR3 is built from 13 residues. The V and J ends lost 0 bases and 9 bases respectively, with 10 bases between them. Germline V gene lookup returns CDR1 SGHDT and CDR2 YYEEEE. Here the CDR3 DNA reads TGTGCCAGCAGCTTGGAGTATAGCGTTGAGCAGTTCTTC. Translating it yields CASSLEYSVEQFF.

The chain recombines TRBV20-1 with TRBJ2-5; tentatively, D is TRBD1 (6 bases). The J call could be wrong; TRBJ2-7 is a better fit for the DNA end. The CDR3 extends over 10 amino acids. Germline V gene lookup returns CDR1 DFQATT and CDR2 SNEGSKA (reference sequence). This chain's CDR3 is CSPDRNEQYF. DNA of the CDR3: TGCAGTCCGGACAGAAACGAGCAGTACTTC.

This chain uses TRBV2 with TRBJ2-1, with D perhaps matching TRBD2 (6 bases). Deletions cut 8 bases from V and 8 bases from J, with 13 bases between. The CDR3 runs 12 residues. Germline V gene lookup returns CDR1 SNHLY and CDR2 FYNNEI. The CDR3 loop reads CASAGWGDEQFF. CDR3 coding DNA: TGTGCCAGCGCGGGGTGGGGGGATGAGCAGTTCTTC.